This TCR beta chain was recorded in a study of blood T cell repertoires in COVID-19. Authors' methods: Scientists estimated how many nucleated cells there were by amplifying reference gene primers. The table came from immunoSEQ multiplex PCR; TCRdb's copy has only in-frame clones and leaves some out. V, J and clone size are those of that table, while D and trimming were read from the DNA. The table lists about 410,000 clones, about 89% of them singletons. CDR1 SGHRS and CDR2 YFSETQ come from the germline V gene. Trimming took 4 bases from V and 1 from J; bases not matched to a gene: 5. The CDR3 extends over 15 amino acids.

The V gene is TRBV5-1, the J gene TRBJ1-2; 9 nucleotides match TRBD1. The sample comprised peripheral blood. This clonotype was obtained from a woman aged 40 to 50 with COVID-19, enrolled during active disease. Written as DNA, the CDR3 is TGCGCCAGCAGCAGGGGACAGGGTTATAACTATGGCTACACCTTC. As protein: CASSRGQGYNYGYTF.